One sample yielded the 9 T cell receptor beta chains listed below, sequenced in a study of immune cell composition in non-small cell lung cancer. Profiling relied on immunoSEQ multiplex PCR, and the TCRdb table lists in-frame clones only, not all of them. This table holds 3,000 to 4,000 clones, about two thirds found once. The sample was lung tumor tissue. These receptors all stem from a human donor with non-small cell lung cancer.

The rearrangement uses TRBV11-3 and TRBJ2-7; 7 bases line up with TRBD1. The J segment lost 0 bases and the V segment lost 4 bases, leaving 6 bases of the junction unmatched. The germline CDR1 and CDR2 sequences are SGHNT and YENEEA. The CDR3 length is 15 residues. The CDR3 region has the DNA TGTGCCAGCAGCTATCGGACAGGAAGCTCCTACGAGCAGTACTTC. This codes for CASSYRTGSSYEQYF.

By its share, this clone is medium-sized. The gene calls are TRBV7-2 and TRBJ1-1; the match to TRBD1 covers 7 bases. The germline V gene has CDR1 SGHTA and CDR2 FQGNSA. V lost 3 bases, J lost 5 bases, and 6 bases stayed unmatched. This CDR3 is built from 14 residues. The CDR3 region is CASSFGTDITEAFF. CDR3 DNA: TGTGCCAGCAGCTTCGGGACAGACATTACTGAAGCTTTCTTT.

This clone was detected only a few times. This chain uses TRBV7-2 with TRBJ2-7; 8 bases agree with TRBD1. The germline CDR1 and CDR2 sequences are SGHTA and FQGNSA. The CDR3 is 14 residues long. The trim removed 4 bases at V and 5 bases at J, leaving 7 bases unmatched. CDR3 sequence (DNA): TGTGCCAGCAGCTCCGACAGGGGAGGCCACGAGCAGTACTTC. Its protein product is CASSSDRGGHEQYF.

This clone was counted once. The genes are TRBV27 and TRBJ2-2, with TRBD1 identical over 8 bases. V gave up 2 bases and J gave up 4 bases; unmatched junction bases: 6. The CDR3 spans 16 residues. The germline gives CDR1 MNHEY, CDR2 SMNVEV (reference sequence). The CDR3 loop reads CASSLTDRDGTGELFF. As DNA, the CDR3 is TGTGCCAGCAGTTTAACGGACAGGGATGGCACCGGGGAGCTGTTTTTT.

This rearrangement joins TRBV6-5 to TRBJ1-2, with 11 bases lining up with TRBD1. V lost 7 bases, J lost 8 bases, and 6 bases stayed unmatched. Germline assignment: CDR1 MNHEY and CDR2 SVGAGI. This CDR3 is 13 amino acids long. The CDR3 region has the DNA TGTGCCAGCAACGGACAGGGGGCAGGAGGCTACACCTTC. As protein: CASNGQGAGGYTF.

V gene TRBV6-5 combines with J gene TRBJ2-1; D unclear. This CDR3 is 13 amino acids long. V gave up 5 bases and J gave up 4 bases, with 9 bases separating them. CDR1 and CDR2 from the germline V gene are MNHEY and SVGAGI. The CDR3 coding sequence is TGTGCCAGCAGTCCCACATTGTACAATGAGCAGTTCTTC. Translation gives CASSPTLYNEQFF.

The CDR3 DNA sequence: TGTGCCAGCTCACCACTCAGGGGCTCCTACAATGAGCAGTTCTTC. This sequence encodes CASSPLRGSYNEQFF. This chain uses TRBV18 with TRBJ2-1, with a weak D call TRBD1 (6 bases). Germline V gives CDR1 KGHSH, CDR2 LQKENI. The CDR3 contains 15 residues. V dropped 1 base and J dropped 0 bases, with 7 bases sitting between them.

This clone was counted a few times. This chain links TRBV5-6 with TRBJ1-1; 7 bases line up with TRBD1. V shed 3 bases, J shed 1 base, and the junction held 6 bases outside the gene matches. The CDR3 covers 15 residues. The V gene's germline CDR1 is SGHDT and CDR2 YYEEEE. In nucleotides, the CDR3 is TGTGCCAGCAGCTCGCTGGGACAGCCGAACACTGAAGCTTTCTTT. Its protein is CASSSLGQPNTEAFF.

This chain connects TRBV5-4 to TRBJ2-4; 15 nucleotides align to TRBD2. This CDR3 is 16 amino acids long. Germline values: CDR1 SGHNT, CDR2 YYREEE (reference sequence). The trim removed 3 bases at V and 6 bases at J, leaving 4 bases unmatched. The CDR3 nucleotides read TGTGCCAGCAGCTCCAGGACTAGCGGGAGGGGAAACATTCAGTACTTC. Translated: CASSSRTSGRGNIQYF.